Listed here are 10 T cell receptor beta chains from one sample, sequenced in a study of blood T cell repertoires in COVID-19 (dated by TCRdb to 2018 to 2020). The library was prepared using the immunoSEQ multiplex PCR assay. Imported from immuneACCESS, the table was reduced by TCRdb to in-frame sequences with V and J called. These copies leave out some clones; in studies compared against another copy, an unresolved V gene accounts for under half, and the cause of the remainder is not known. This sample is represented by approximately 150,000 clones; over 80% of them were singletons. About 5% of the sample lies in the top ten. Sequences were obtained from PBMCs or T cells enriched from blood (not recorded which). The receptors originated from a man in his sixties or seventies who had been exposed to COVID-19.

This clone was detected a few times. The chain combines TRBV6-1 with TRBJ2-1, with 11 bases identical to TRBD2. The V segment lost 2 bases and the J segment 4 bases; nucleotides outside the gene matches: 10. CDR1 and CDR2 from the germline V gene are MNHNS and SASEGT. The CDR3 has 18 amino acids. The CDR3 coding sequence is TGTGCCAGCAGTGAAACCAAATTACTAGCGGGGGCTTACAATGAGCAGTTCTTC. Encoded protein: CASSETKLLAGAYNEQFF.

This clone is a singleton in its sample. The chain employs TRBV5-1 and TRBJ2-5; 7 bases line up with TRBD2. The ends lost 6 bases at V and 2 bases at J; junction bases unmatched: 10. CDR1 SGHRS and CDR2 YFSETQ come from the germline V gene. The CDR3 extends over 15 amino acids. CDR3 bases: TGCGCCAGCACCACGGGGCCTAGCGGACAAGAGACCCAGTACTTC. Its translation is CASTTGPSGQETQYF. Complete variable domain (other parts from reference TRBV5-1 and TRBJ2-5): KAGVTQTPRYLIKTRGQQVTLSCSPISGHRSVSWYQQTPGQGLQFLFEYFSETQRNKGNFPGRFSGRQFSNSRSEMNVSTLELGDSALYLCASTTGPSGQETQYFGPGTRLLVL.

This clone was detected a few times. The rearrangement uses TRBV2 and TRBJ1-5; the D gene is possibly TRBD1 (5 bases). This CDR3 has 14 amino acids. V lost 3 bases to trimming and J lost 11 bases, with 17 bases between them. The germline CDR1 and CDR2 sequences are SNHLY and FYNNEI. CDR3 nucleotide sequence: TGTGCCAGCAGTGATATGGGGCAGGGTCGGTCCCAGCATTTT. It specifies CASSDMGQGRSQHF.

The chain carries TRBV29-1 and TRBJ2-1; 11 bases are shared with TRBD2. Germline CDR1 SQVTM, CDR2 ANQGSEA. This CDR3 spans 14 amino acids. The junction had 6 bases not matched to a gene; V was cut back by 4 bases and J by 7 bases. CDR3 in DNA: TGCAGCGTTGTAGCACTAGCGGGGGCTAATGAGCAGTTCTTC. Amino acid sequence: CSVVALAGANEQFF.

The chain is built from TRBV3-1 (or the pseudogene TRBV3-2) and TRBJ2-1, with TRBD2 identical over 11 bases. The J segment lost 15 bases and the V segment lost 4 bases, leaving 11 bases of the junction unmatched. In germline, CDR1 is LGHDT, CDR2 YNNKEL (reference sequence). The CDR3 is made up of 14 amino acids. The CDR3: CASSPTSGVPGAFF. The CDR3 DNA follows: TGTGCCAGCAGCCCGACTAGCGGGGTGCCGGGGGCGTTCTTC.

This chain connects TRBV24-1 to TRBJ2-2, with D perhaps TRBD1 (6 bases). CDR3 length equals 15 residues. Per the germline V gene, CDR1 is KGHDR and CDR2 is SFDVKD. Trimming took 4 bases from V and 0 from J, leaving 8 bases between them. The CDR3 DNA sequence: TGTGCCACCAGTGAAAACAGGGCGAACACCGGGGAGCTGTTTTTT. Residues: CATSENRANTGELFF.

This chain uses TRBV12-3 or TRBV12-4 with TRBJ2-3; D unresolved. Trimming left V 5 bases short and J 5 bases short, with 8 bases between. The CDR3 length is 12 residues. The CDR3 sequence: CASSPGGDTQYF. CDR3 DNA sequence: TGTGCCAGCAGTCCGGGTGGAGATACGCAGTATTTT.

Only a few counts were recorded for this clone. The chain joins TRBV12-3 or TRBV12-4 to TRBJ1-6; D perhaps matches TRBD1 (6 bases). V was clipped by 6 bases and J by 10 bases, with 13 bases between them. This CDR3 is built from 13 residues. CDR3 sequence: CASSQRTESPLHF. CDR3 in DNA: TGTGCCAGCAGCCAACGGACAGAATCACCCCTCCACTTT.

The CDR3 DNA reads as TGCGCCAGCAGCTCTCAGGGCTCTAACTACGAGCAGTACTTC. Its translation: CASSSQGSNYEQYF. The V and J genes are TRBV5-1 and TRBJ2-7; the D gene is possibly TRBD1 (5 bases). Per germline, CDR1 SGHRS and CDR2 YFSETQ. This CDR3 comprises 14 residues. V was shortened by 3 bases and J by 3 bases, with 13 bases between the two germline ends.

The CDR3 loop is CASSLGVYYGYTF. Here the CDR3 DNA reads TGTGCCAGCAGTTTAGGGGTCTACTATGGCTACACCTTC. The chain uses TRBV6-2 or TRBV6-3 and TRBJ1-2, with a weak D call TRBD1 (5 bases). The CDR3 has 13 residues. V lost 4 bases to trimming and J lost 3 bases, with 9 bases between them. Germline V gene lookup returns CDR1 MNHEY and CDR2 SVGEGT.